These T cell receptor beta chains were read from a single sample in a study of cytomegalovirus exposure and HLA in healthy donors. The assay was immunoSEQ multiplex PCR, and TCRdb's table has in-frame clones only and misses some. Counted here are around 80,000 clones, over 60% occurring once; the ten biggest clones make up 4.4%. Sequences were obtained from PBMCs. These receptors all come from a male donor in good health and CMV-seropositive. CDR3s include the opening cysteine and the closing phenylalanine or tryptophan. A D gene is named only where the DNA matches it firmly. Clone size is shown for a subset of rows, as once, few, many or a class of expanded clone.

NA	TRBV6-1	TRBJ2-7	TRBD1	CASSSTGAYEQYF	TGTGCCAGCAGTTCAACAGGGGCCTACGAGCAGTACTTC
NA	TRBV5-4	TRBJ1-2	TRBD1	CASRQTGNYGYTF	TGTGCCAGCAGGCAGACAGGGAACTATGGCTACACCTTC
NA	TRBV7-6	TRBJ1-1	NA	CASSLGREAFF	TGTGCCAGCAGCTTAGGCAGAGAAGCTTTCTTT
NA	TRBV28	TRBJ2-7	TRBD1	CASSPGQPYEQYF	TGTGCCAGCAGTCCGGGACAGCCCTACGAGCAGTACTTC
few	TRBV7-8	TRBJ1-1	NA	CASSLLGGGNTEAFF	TGTGCCAGCAGCTTATTAGGGGGGGGGAACACTGAAGCTTTCTTT
NA	TRBV30	TRBJ1-3	NA	CAWGPGDSSGNTIYF	TGTGCCTGGGGACCGGGGGATAGCTCTGGAAACACCATATATTTT
NA	TRBV5-1	TRBJ2-7	NA	CASSLSGTYEQYF	TGCGCCAGCAGCTTGAGCGGAACATACGAGCAGTACTTC
NA	TRBV5-1	TRBJ2-5	TRBD2	CASRLPSSGGTEKETQYF	TGCGCCAGCAGGCTTCCCTCTTCGGGGGGGACCGAAAAAGAGACCCAGTACTTC
few	TRBV11-3	TRBJ2-7	TRBD1	CASSPGRGQIYEQYF	TGTGCCAGCAGCCCCGGCAGGGGGCAAATCTACGAGCAGTACTTC
few	TRBV9	TRBJ1-2	TRBD1	CASSVEGTGVFGYGYTF	TGTGCCAGCAGCGTAGAAGGGACAGGGGTGTTTGGGTATGGCTACACCTTC
NA	TRBV6-1	TRBJ2-7	NA	CASSDRGRSYEQYF	TGTGCCAGCAGTGACAGGGGACGATCCTACGAGCAGTACTTC
NA	TRBV30	TRBJ2-1	TRBD1	CAWSWRDRGLNEQFF	TGTGCCTGGAGTTGGCGGGACAGGGGGCTGAATGAGCAGTTCTTC
few	TRBV6-5	TRBJ1-2	NA	CAAGDQRGYTF	TGTGCCGCGGGGGACCAGAGAGGCTACACCTTC
NA	TRBV5-5	TRBJ1-2	NA	CASSLGQGNGYTF	TGTGCCAGCAGCTTGGGTCAGGGAAATGGCTACACCTTC
NA	TRBV5-6	TRBJ2-7	NA	CASSSWSSYEQYF	TGTGCCAGCAGCTCCTGGAGCTCCTACGAGCAGTACTTC
NA	TRBV6-6	TRBJ2-3	TRBD1	CASSYFGTATDTQYF	TGTGCCAGCAGTTACTTTGGGACAGCCACAGATACGCAGTATTTT
medium-sized	TRBV19	TRBJ2-3	TRBD2	CASSPPGLLAGGLTDTQYF	TGTGCCAGTAGTCCCCCGGGCCTTCTAGCGGGGGGGCTCACAGATACGCAGTATTTT
few	TRBV6-1	TRBJ1-2	NA	CARSEDGRGGSYGYTF	TGTGCCCGCAGTGAGGATGGGCGAGGGGGAAGCTATGGCTACACCTTC
NA	TRBV4-1	TRBJ1-5	NA	CASSQVRSLAQPQHF	TGCGCCAGCAGCCAAGTCCGAAGCCTCGCTCAGCCCCAGCATTTT
NA	TRBV30	TRBJ2-5	TRBD1	CAWSVAGGKGQYF	TGTGCCTGGAGTGTCGCAGGGGGCAAGGGGCAGTACTTC
NA	TRBV19	TRBJ1-5	NA	CASSMGRPQHF	TGTGCCAGTAGTATGGGGAGGCCCCAGCATTTT
NA	TRBV18	TRBJ1-5	NA	CASSPSARIGNQPQHF	TGTGCCAGCTCACCTAGCGCCAGAATTGGCAATCAGCCCCAGCATTTT
NA	TRBV19	TRBJ2-4	TRBD2	CASSIEDMLAGRRAKNIQYF	TGTGCCAGTAGTATAGAAGATATGCTAGCGGGGAGGAGGGCCAAAAACATTCAGTACTTC
NA	TRBV19	TRBJ2-4	TRBD1	CASSTLMGQGDFLQYF	TGTGCCAGTAGTACACTAATGGGACAGGGGGACTTTCTTCAGTACTTC
few	TRBV2	TRBJ2-3	TRBD2	CASTGLSRDTQYF	TGTGCCAGCACGGGACTAAGTCGAGATACGCAGTATTTT
once	TRBV9	TRBJ2-2	NA	CASSVLSNTGELFF	TGTGCCAGCAGCGTTCTCTCGAACACCGGGGAGCTGTTTTTT
NA	TRBV30	TRBJ1-4	NA	CACKQGELFF	TGTGCCTGCAAGCAAGGGGAACTGTTTTTT
NA	TRBV19	TRBJ2-7	NA	CASSNEVYEQYF	TGTGCCAGTAGCAATGAGGTCTACGAGCAGTACTTC
NA	TRBV5-1	TRBJ1-1	NA	CASSTMKRVDTEAFF	TGCGCCAGCAGTACTATGAAGAGGGTAGACACTGAAGCTTTCTTT
few	TRBV6-5	TRBJ2-7	NA	CASRVGAGETYEQYF	TGTGCCAGCAGGGTAGGGGCAGGTGAAACCTACGAGCAGTACTTC
NA	TRBV28	TRBJ2-7	TRBD2	CASRFASGGVGEQYF	TGTGCCAGCAGATTCGCAAGCGGGGGGGTTGGGGAGCAGTACTTC
NA	TRBV12-5	TRBJ2-1	TRBD2	CASGLTSGSLETNEQFF	TGTGCTAGTGGCCTGACTAGCGGGAGTTTAGAAACCAATGAGCAGTTCTTC
NA	TRBV30	TRBJ2-1	NA	CAWSVLMNEQFF	TGTGCCTGGAGTGTATTAATGAATGAGCAGTTCTTC
NA	TRBV9	TRBJ1-5	TRBD1	CASSAGQGSNQPQHF	TGTGCCAGCAGCGCCGGACAGGGGAGCAATCAGCCCCAGCATTTT
NA	TRBV27	TRBJ2-7	NA	CASRAVTTEQYF	TGTGCCAGCAGGGCAGTTACCACCGAGCAGTACTTC
NA	TRBV15	TRBJ1-4	NA	CATSRDFGSTNEKLFF	TGTGCCACCAGCAGGGACTTCGGATCGACTAATGAAAAACTGTTTTTT
NA	TRBV29-1	TRBJ2-3	NA	CSARRGIGTDTQYF	TGCAGCGCCCGAAGGGGGATTGGCACAGATACGCAGTATTTT
few	TRBV9	TRBJ1-6	NA	CASSVGAGKAPLHF	TGTGCCAGCAGCGTAGGGGCAGGGAAGGCACCCCTCCACTTT
few	TRBV27	TRBJ1-4	TRBD1	CASSLSGQGAGANEKLFF	TGTGCCAGCAGTTTATCGGGACAGGGGGCTGGAGCTAATGAAAAACTGTTTTTT
NA	TRBV5-6	TRBJ2-2	NA	CASSSRQVQAGELFF	TGTGCCAGCAGCTCGCGACAGGTTCAAGCCGGGGAGCTGTTTTTT
NA	TRBV20-1	TRBJ2-7	NA	CSAPVRYEQYF	TGCAGTGCCCCTGTACGGTACGAGCAGTACTTC
NA	TRBV14	TRBJ1-2	NA	CASSQQGSRYGYTF	TGTGCCAGCAGCCAGCAGGGATCTAGGTATGGCTACACCTTC
NA	TRBV6-1	TRBJ1-5	NA	CASSEMTSNQPQHF	TGTGCCAGCAGTGAAATGACATCCAATCAGCCCCAGCATTTT
NA	TRBV14	TRBJ2-2	TRBD1	CASSQGTATGLTGELFF	TGTGCCAGCAGCCAAGGGACGGCGACAGGGTTAACCGGGGAGCTGTTTTTT
NA	TRBV27	TRBJ2-7	TRBD1	CASSLLGTGVYEQYF	TGTGCCAGCAGTTTATTGGGGACAGGGGTCTACGAGCAGTACTTC
NA	TRBV29-1	TRBJ2-3	TRBD2	CSAQTTSGGADTQYF	TGCAGCGCTCAAACCACTAGCGGGGGCGCAGATACGCAGTATTTT
NA	TRBV30	TRBJ1-2	TRBD1	CAWIVGTGVDYGYTF	TGTGCCTGGATTGTTGGGACAGGGGTGGACTATGGCTACACCTTC
NA	TRBV6-1	TRBJ2-1	TRBD1	CASSAQTGFTIIQFF	TGTGCCAGCAGTGCGCAGACAGGGTTCACTATAATTCAGTTCTTC
NA	TRBV30	TRBJ1-2	TRBD1	CAWAGTGAINYGYTF	TGTGCCTGGGCCGGGACAGGGGCTATCAACTATGGCTACACCTTC
NA	TRBV9	TRBJ2-7	TRBD2	CASSVGLAGAPKSYEQYF	TGTGCCAGCAGCGTCGGTCTAGCGGGGGCTCCGAAGTCCTACGAGCAGTACTTC